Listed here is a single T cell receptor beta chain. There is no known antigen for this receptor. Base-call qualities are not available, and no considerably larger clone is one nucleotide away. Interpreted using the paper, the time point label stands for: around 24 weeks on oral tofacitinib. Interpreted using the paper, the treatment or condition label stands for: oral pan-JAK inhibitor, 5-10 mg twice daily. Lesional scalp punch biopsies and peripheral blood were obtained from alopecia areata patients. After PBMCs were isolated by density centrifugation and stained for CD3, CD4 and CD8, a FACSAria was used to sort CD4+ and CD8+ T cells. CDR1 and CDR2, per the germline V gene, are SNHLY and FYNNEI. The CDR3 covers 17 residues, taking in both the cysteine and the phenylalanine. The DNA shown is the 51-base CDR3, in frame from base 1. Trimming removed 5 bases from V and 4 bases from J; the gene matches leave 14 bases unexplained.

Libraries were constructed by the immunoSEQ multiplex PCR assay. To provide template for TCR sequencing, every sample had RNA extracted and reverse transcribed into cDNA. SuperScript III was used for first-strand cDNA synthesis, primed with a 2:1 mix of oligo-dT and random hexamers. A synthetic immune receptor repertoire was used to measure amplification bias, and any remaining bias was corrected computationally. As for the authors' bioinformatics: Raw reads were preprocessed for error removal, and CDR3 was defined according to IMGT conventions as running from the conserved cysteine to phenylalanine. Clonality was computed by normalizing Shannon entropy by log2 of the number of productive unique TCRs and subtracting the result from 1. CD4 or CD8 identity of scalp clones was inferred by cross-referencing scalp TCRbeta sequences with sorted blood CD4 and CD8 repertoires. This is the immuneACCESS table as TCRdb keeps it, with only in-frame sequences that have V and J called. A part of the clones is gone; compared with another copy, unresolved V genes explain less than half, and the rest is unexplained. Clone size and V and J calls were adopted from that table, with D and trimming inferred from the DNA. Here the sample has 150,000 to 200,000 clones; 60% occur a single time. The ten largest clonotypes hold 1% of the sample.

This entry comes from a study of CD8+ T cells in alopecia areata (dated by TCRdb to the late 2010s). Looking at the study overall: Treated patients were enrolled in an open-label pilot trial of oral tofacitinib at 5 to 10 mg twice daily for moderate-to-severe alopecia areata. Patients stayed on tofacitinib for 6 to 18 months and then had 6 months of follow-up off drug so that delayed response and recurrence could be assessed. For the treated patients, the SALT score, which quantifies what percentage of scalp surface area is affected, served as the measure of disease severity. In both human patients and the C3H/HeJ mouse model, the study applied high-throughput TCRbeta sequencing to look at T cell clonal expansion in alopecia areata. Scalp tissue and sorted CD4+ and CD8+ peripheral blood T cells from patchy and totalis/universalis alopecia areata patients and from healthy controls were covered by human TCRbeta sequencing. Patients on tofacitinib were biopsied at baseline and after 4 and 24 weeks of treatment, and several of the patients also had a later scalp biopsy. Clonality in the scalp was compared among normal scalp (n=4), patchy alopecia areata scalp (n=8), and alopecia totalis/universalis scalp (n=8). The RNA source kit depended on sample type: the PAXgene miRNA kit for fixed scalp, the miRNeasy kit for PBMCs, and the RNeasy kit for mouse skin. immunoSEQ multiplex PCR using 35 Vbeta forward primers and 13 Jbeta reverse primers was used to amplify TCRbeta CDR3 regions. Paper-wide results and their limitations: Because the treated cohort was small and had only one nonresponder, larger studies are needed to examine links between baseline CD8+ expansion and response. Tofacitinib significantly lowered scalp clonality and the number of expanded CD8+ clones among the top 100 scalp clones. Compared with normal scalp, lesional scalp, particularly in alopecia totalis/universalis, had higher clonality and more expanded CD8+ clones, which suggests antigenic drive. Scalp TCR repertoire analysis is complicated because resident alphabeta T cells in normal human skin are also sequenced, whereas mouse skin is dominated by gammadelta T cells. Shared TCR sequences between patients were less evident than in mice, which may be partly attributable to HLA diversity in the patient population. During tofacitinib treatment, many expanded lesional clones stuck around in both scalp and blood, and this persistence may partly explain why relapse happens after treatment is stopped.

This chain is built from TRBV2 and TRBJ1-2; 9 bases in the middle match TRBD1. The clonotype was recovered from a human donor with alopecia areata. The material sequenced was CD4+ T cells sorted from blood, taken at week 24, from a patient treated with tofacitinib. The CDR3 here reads CASSILQPGQGSYGYTF. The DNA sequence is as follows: TGTGCCAGCAGTATACTACAACCGGGACAGGGCTCCTATGGCTACACCTTC.